Each of the 25 T cell receptor beta chains below was sequenced from the same sample in a study of type 1 regulatory T cells. MiXCR, run by TCRdb on the reads, gives a single entry per CDR3 protein. This table has roughly 62,000 distinct CDR3 sequences, 60% to 65% appearing once. Antigens for these TCRs are unknown. Material for sequencing was cultured non-Tr1 T cells, either the whole culture or a sorted T cell fraction (not recorded which). The receptors shown here come from a human donor in good health.

This clonotype counts as medium-sized. This chain links TRBV5-1 with TRBJ2-7, with 7 bases fitting TRBD2. The CDR3 loop spans 15 amino acids. V lost 3 bases, J lost 0 bases, and 6 bases stayed unmatched. The V gene's germline CDR1 is SGHRS and CDR2 YFSETQ. The CDR3 coding sequence is TGCGCCAGCAGCTCGGGGCGGGGGAGCTCCTACGAGCAGTACTTC. Translated: CASSSGRGSSYEQYF.

The chain recombines TRBV30 with TRBJ1-2; D gene ambiguous. Germline lookup yields CDR1 GTSNPN and CDR2 SVGIG (reference sequence). The CDR3 is 13 amino acids. The ends were cut back, 2 bases at V and 6 bases at J, with 13 bases in the middle. This CDR3 reads CAWSLPGLDGYTF. In DNA, the CDR3 is TGTGCCTGGAGTCTCCCCGGGTTGGATGGCTACACCTTC.

This sequence joins TRBV5-1 and TRBJ1-3, with D perhaps TRBD1 (5 bases). V was cut by 2 bases and J by 2 bases, with 11 bases left in between. This CDR3 has 15 residues. Germline V lookup: CDR1 SGHRS, CDR2 YFSETQ. The CDR3 nucleotides read TGCGCCAGCAGCTTTACCGGGACGGCTGGAAACACCATATATTTT. Translation: CASSFTGTAGNTIYF.

V gene TRBV6-1 combines with J gene TRBJ1-2; D not resolved. Trimming removed 0 bases from V and 4 bases from J, with 6 bases in between. Germline values: CDR1 MNHNS, CDR2 SASEGT. The CDR3 has 13 amino acids. CDR3 nucleotides: TGTGCCAGCAGTGAAGCAACAGTCTATGGCTACACCTTC. Protein sequence: CASSEATVYGYTF.

The J gene is TRBJ2-7, the V gene TRBV20-1; 10 positions agree with TRBD1. CDR1 and CDR2 (germline): DFQATT, SNEGSKA (reference sequence). This CDR3 is built from 14 residues. V was clipped by 5 bases and J by 6 bases; unmatched bases: 10. The CDR3 loop reads CSAWKRDRGSEQYF. The CDR3 DNA reads TGCAGTGCTTGGAAACGGGACAGGGGTAGCGAGCAGTACTTC.

The chain links TRBV11-2 to TRBJ2-3; TRBD2 aligns across 7 bases. The trim removed 2 bases at V and 0 bases at J, leaving 5 bases unmatched. CDR3 length: 16 residues. Germline CDR1 SGHAT, CDR2 FQNNGV. The CDR3 DNA is TGTGCCAGCAGCTTATCGGGCGGGAGAAGCACAGATACGCAGTATTTT. Protein product: CASSLSGGRSTDTQYF.

The rearrangement joins TRBV7-2 to TRBJ2-6, with a possible D match to TRBD2 (6 bases). V was trimmed by 0 bases and J by 0 bases, leaving 9 bases between them. Per the germline V gene, CDR1 is SGHTA and CDR2 is FQGNSA. The CDR3 has 17 amino acids. CDR3 in amino acids: CASSLARSGSGANVLTF. DNA of the CDR3: TGTGCCAGCAGCTTAGCGCGTAGCGGCTCTGGGGCCAACGTCCTGACTTTC.

This clonotype occurred a few times. The chain recombines TRBV6-2 or TRBV6-3 with TRBJ1-5; D is uncertain. The V and J ends lost 0 bases and 6 bases respectively, with 18 bases between them. This CDR3 comprises 17 residues. Germline CDR1 is MNHEY and CDR2 is SVGEGT. CDR3 loop: CASSYSTGRKEFQPQHF. The CDR3 DNA is TGTGCCAGCAGTTACTCGACTGGCCGAAAGGAGTTTCAGCCCCAGCATTTT.

Concerning this clonotype: A read error may account for a junction end that differs from germline. The rearrangement uses TRBV7-9 and TRBJ2-7, with TRBD2 identical over 15 bases. Germline V gives CDR1 SEHNR, CDR2 FQNEAQ (reference sequence). The CDR3 spans 16 residues. The CDR3 DNA sequence: TGTGCCAGCAGCTTAGGGGGACTAGCGGGAGGTTACGGGCAGTACTTC. It is translated as CASSLGGLAGGYGQYF.

The V call is TRBV28, the J call TRBJ2-5, with 11 bases identical to TRBD2. CDR3 length equals 16 residues. V was clipped by 6 bases and J by 4 bases; unmatched bases: 10. Germline V gene lookup returns CDR1 MDHEN and CDR2 SYDVKM. CDR3 amino acids: CASRYHSGRAGETQYF. DNA of the CDR3: TGTGCCAGCAGATACCATAGCGGGAGGGCCGGAGAGACCCAGTACTTC.

The chain couples TRBV7-7 to TRBJ2-3, with 11 bases fitting TRBD1. The CDR3 spans 14 residues. Germline trimming cut 5 bases from V and 6 bases from J; bases unmatched to any gene: 4. Germline V CDR1 and CDR2: SSHAT, FNYEAQ (reference sequence). CDR3 nucleotides: TGTGCCAGCAGCCCAGGACAGGGGGCCGATACGCAGTATTTT. Residues: CASSPGQGADTQYF. Full variable domain (outside the CDR3, taken from reference TRBV7-7 and TRBJ2-3): GAGVSQSPRYKVTKRGQDVTLRCDPISSHATLYWYQQALGQGPEFLTYFNYEAQPDKSGLPSDRFSAERPEGSISTLTIQRTEQRDSAMYRCASSPGQGADTQYFGPGTRLTVL.

The chain joins TRBV7-8 to TRBJ1-5; a possible D gene is TRBD1 (5 bases). The ends were cut back, 5 bases at V and 1 base at J, with 15 bases in the middle. Germline V gene lookup returns CDR1 SGHVS and CDR2 FQNEAQ. The CDR3 runs to 16 residues. CDR3 sequence: CASSINRYQSNQPQHF. CDR3 sequence (DNA): TGTGCCAGCAGCATTAACAGGTACCAGAGCAATCAGCCCCAGCATTTT.

The chain joins TRBV2 to TRBJ2-2; D is possibly TRBD2 (5 bases). Germline assignment: CDR1 SNHLY and CDR2 FYNNEI. This CDR3 is 13 amino acids long. Trimming shortened V by 6 bases and J by 7 bases, and 12 bases separated the two germline ends. The CDR3 reads CASRRLSGGELFF. In DNA form, the CDR3 reads TGTGCCAGCAGGAGGCTCAGCGGCGGGGAGCTGTTTTTT.

This sequence joins TRBV6-2 or TRBV6-3 and TRBJ2-3; tentative D call: TRBD1 (7 bases). Trimming took 6 bases from V and 2 from J, leaving 15 bases between them. This CDR3 spans 15 amino acids. From germline, CDR1 is MNHEY and CDR2 SVGEGT. CDR3 nucleotide sequence: TGTGCCAGCAGAACGGGGGACAGCTACACAGATACGCAGTATTTT. Residues: CASRTGDSYTDTQYF.

This rearrangement joins TRBV28 to TRBJ1-1; weak D call: TRBD1 (6 bases). CDR3 length equals 13 residues. Trimming shortened V by 8 bases and J by 3 bases, and 13 bases separated the two germline ends. Germline V gene sequence: CDR1 MDHEN, CDR2 SYDVKM. The CDR3 nucleotides are TGTGCCAGCTTACGGGGGCGGGACACTGAAGCTTTCTTT. As protein: CASLRGRDTEAFF. The entire variable domain, with the rest obtained from reference TRBV28 and TRBJ1-1, is as follows: DVKVTQSSRYLVKRTGEKVFLECVQDMDHENMFWYRQDPGLGLRLIYFSYDVKMKEKGDIPEGYSVSREKKERFSLILESASTNQTSMYLCASLRGRDTEAFFGQGTRLTVV.

The genes are TRBV6-5 and TRBJ2-5; a weak D match, TRBD1 (6 bases). V was clipped by 8 bases and J by 5 bases, with 12 bases between them. CDR1 is MNHEY, CDR2 SVGAGI, per germline. CDR3 length: 12 residues. The CDR3 sequence: CASGGWAETQYF. The CDR3 nucleotides read TGTGCCAGCGGGGGCTGGGCGGAGACCCAGTACTTC.

This clonotype was found a few times. The rearrangement uses TRBV5-5 and TRBJ1-5; D is unresolved. The ends were cut back, 4 bases at V and 2 bases at J, with 16 bases in the middle. The germline CDR1 and CDR2 sequences are SGHKS and YYEKEE (reference sequence). The CDR3 totals 16 residues. The CDR3 is CASSRIAEWGNQPQHF. As DNA, the CDR3 is TGTGCCAGCAGCCGAATCGCTGAATGGGGCAATCAGCCCCAGCATTTT.

The rearrangement uses TRBV20-1 and TRBJ1-1, with D uncertain. V was cut by 6 bases and J by 4 bases, with 6 bases left in between. The germline V gene encodes CDR1 DFQATT and CDR2 SNEGSKA (reference sequence). The CDR3 is 10 amino acids. In DNA form, the CDR3 reads TGCAGTGCCCATCTCACTGAAGCTTTCTTT. It is translated as CSAHLTEAFF.

The chain employs TRBV11-2 and TRBJ2-5, with D tentatively TRBD2 (5 bases). Per the germline V gene, CDR1 is SGHAT and CDR2 is FQNNGV. CDR3 length: 16 residues. V gave up 0 bases and J gave up 5 bases, with 16 bases separating them. Written as DNA, the CDR3 is TGTGCCAGCAGCTTAGATTGGTCGACGGGAATGGAGACCCAGTACTTC. This codes for CASSLDWSTGMETQYF.

Only a few counts were recorded for this clonotype. V is TRBV2 and J is TRBJ2-1; tentative D call: TRBD1 (6 bases). Germline CDR1 SNHLY, CDR2 FYNNEI. V lost 10 bases, J lost 8 bases, and 15 bases lay in between. The CDR3 consists of 12 residues. CDR3 loop: CAIDPQGYEQFF. The CDR3 nucleotides read TGTGCCATCGACCCTCAGGGGTATGAGCAGTTCTTC.

Concerning this clonotype itself: This may come from a read error, since a much larger clone is one base off. The V call is TRBV7-3, the J call TRBJ2-1, with D uncertain. Trimming cost V 0 bases and J 5 bases, with 5 bases left between them. The CDR3 sequence is 13 residues long. In germline, CDR1 is SGHTA, CDR2 FQGTGA. DNA of the CDR3: TGTGCCAGCAGCTTAACGCCAGACAATGAGCAGTTCTTC. It is translated as CASSLTPDNEQFF.

This clonotype has more than one count but fewer than ten. The chain uses TRBV20-1 and TRBJ2-4, with 8 bases identical to TRBD1. Germline CDR1 is DFQATT and CDR2 is SNEGSKA (reference sequence). After removal of 3 bases from V and 7 bases from J, the junction contained 8 bases not matched to a gene. The CDR3 loop spans 14 amino acids. This CDR3 reads CSASLPRGRNIQYF. CDR3 bases: TGCAGTGCTAGTCTCCCCAGGGGGCGGAACATTCAGTACTTC.

The gene calls are TRBV10-3 and TRBJ1-1; weak D call: TRBD1 (5 bases). The CDR3 is made up of 13 amino acids. Deletions cut 2 bases from V and 8 bases from J, with 12 bases between. CDR1 ENHRY and CDR2 SYGVKD come from the germline V gene. CDR3 nucleotide sequence: TGTGCCATCAGTGAGACAGGCGATATGGAAGCTTTCTTT. Its translation: CAISETGDMEAFF.

CDR3: CSARSDRAGTEAFF. For the CDR3, the DNA is TGCAGTGCTAGATCCGACAGGGCTGGCACTGAAGCTTTCTTT. The V call is TRBV20-1, the J call TRBJ1-1; 7 bases agree with TRBD1. Trimming cost V 2 bases and J 4 bases; bases outside gene matches: 7. Per germline, CDR1 DFQATT and CDR2 SNEGSKA (reference sequence). The CDR3 runs 14 residues.

J is TRBJ2-5 and V is TRBV7-8; 9 bases map to TRBD2. The germline V gene encodes CDR1 SGHVS and CDR2 FQNEAQ. The CDR3 runs 15 residues. Germline trimming cut 1 base from V and 4 bases from J; bases unmatched to any gene: 4. DNA for the CDR3: TGTGCCAGCAGCTTAGAGGGCGGGAGGGGAGAGACCCAGTACTTC. Residues: CASSLEGGRGETQYF.